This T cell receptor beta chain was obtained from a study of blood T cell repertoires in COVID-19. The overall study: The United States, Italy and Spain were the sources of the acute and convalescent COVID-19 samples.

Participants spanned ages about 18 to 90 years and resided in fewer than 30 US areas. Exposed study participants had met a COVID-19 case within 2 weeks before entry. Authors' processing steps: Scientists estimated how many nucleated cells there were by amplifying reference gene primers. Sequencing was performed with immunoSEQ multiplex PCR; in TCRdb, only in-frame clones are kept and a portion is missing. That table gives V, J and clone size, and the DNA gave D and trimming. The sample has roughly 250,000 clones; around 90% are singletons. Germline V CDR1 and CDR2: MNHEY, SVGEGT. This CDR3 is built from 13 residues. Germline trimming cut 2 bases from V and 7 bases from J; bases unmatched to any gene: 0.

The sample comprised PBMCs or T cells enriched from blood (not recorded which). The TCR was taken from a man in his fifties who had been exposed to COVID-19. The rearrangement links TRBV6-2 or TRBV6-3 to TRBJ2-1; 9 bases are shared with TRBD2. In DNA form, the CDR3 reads TGTGCCAGCAGTTACCTAGCGGGGAATGAGCAGTTCTTC. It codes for CASSYLAGNEQFF.